These 26 T cell receptor beta chains share one sample of origin, sequenced in a study of spatial heterogeneity in lung cancer. MiXCR, applied by TCRdb to the 5' RACE reads, yields one record per CDR3 protein. The table includes almost 75,000 distinct CDR3 sequences, less than 15% detected once. As for time point: sample taken at primary tumor resection. Extraction of whole RNA from tumor, nontumor lung or frozen PBMC preceded unsorted sequencing. The sample was PBMCs, taken at surgery. The receptors derive from a male donor with early-stage non-small cell lung cancer.

This clonotype was recorded a few times. This chain uses TRBV6-2 or TRBV6-3 with TRBJ1-2, with D unclear. V dropped 7 bases and J dropped 8 bases, with 14 bases sitting between them. The CDR3 runs to 12 residues. In germline, CDR1 is MNHEY, CDR2 SVGEGT. The CDR3 protein is CASINPSGGYTF. CDR3 DNA: TGTGCCAGCATCAATCCAAGTGGAGGCTACACCTTC.

At least ten counts were recorded for this clonotype. J is TRBJ1-1 and V is TRBV6-6; TRBD1 aligns across 9 bases. The germline gives CDR1 MNHNY, CDR2 SVGAGI (reference sequence). This CDR3 is 12 amino acids long. Unmatched junction bases numbered 6, after V lost 5 bases and J lost 11 bases. The CDR3 sequence is CASSEGDRAAFF. In DNA, the CDR3 is TGTGCCAGCAGTGAGGGGGACAGGGCGGCTTTCTTT.

This clonotype was seen repeatedly, ten times or more. The chain employs TRBV6-1 and TRBJ1-2; TRBD1 agrees at 9 bases. This CDR3 is built from 17 residues. After removal of 4 bases from V and 4 bases from J, the junction contained 13 bases not matched to a gene. The germline gives CDR1 MNHNS, CDR2 SASEGT. The CDR3 spells CASSGWTGATIFYGYTF. The CDR3 bases are TGTGCCAGCAGTGGATGGACAGGGGCCACGATTTTCTATGGCTACACCTTC.

This clonotype was found many times. The CDR3 region is CASSPNSGDTEAFF. CDR3 DNA: TGTGCCAGCAGTCCAAATTCAGGAGACACTGAAGCTTTCTTT. This rearrangement joins TRBV27 to TRBJ1-1; no clear D. V was shortened by 5 bases and J by 3 bases, with 13 bases between the two germline ends. CDR3 length equals 14 residues. CDR1 is MNHEY, CDR2 SMNVEV, per germline (reference sequence).

The chain has TRBV19 and TRBJ2-1; 14 bases match TRBD2. The CDR3 has 16 residues. Germline-derived CDR1 and CDR2 are LNHDA and SQIVND (reference sequence). The J segment lost 1 base and the V segment lost 6 bases, leaving 2 bases of the junction unmatched. The CDR3 protein is CASRTSGRGSYNEQFF. DNA for the CDR3: TGTGCCAGTAGGACTAGCGGGAGGGGGTCCTACAATGAGCAGTTCTTC.

This clonotype was picked up a small number of times. This rearrangement joins TRBV5-1 to TRBJ2-1; 8 bases map to TRBD2. From germline, CDR1 is SGHRS and CDR2 YFSETQ. CDR3 length: 15 residues. J lost 1 base, V lost 6 bases, and 6 bases had no gene match. CDR3 in amino acids: CASKPGLGSYNEQFF. CDR3 bases: TGCGCCAGCAAACCGGGACTAGGGTCCTACAATGAGCAGTTCTTC.

This clonotype has ten or more counts. This chain links TRBV27 with TRBJ1-2; 7 bases line up with TRBD1. Losses at the gene ends were 2 bases for V and 1 base for J; bases not matched to a gene: 1. CDR1 and CDR2 (germline): MNHEY, SMNVEV (reference sequence). The length of the CDR3 is 14 residues. In DNA, the CDR3 is TGTGCCAGCAGTTTACAGGGGGGTAACTATGGCTACACCTTC. Its protein is CASSLQGGNYGYTF.

This clonotype was counted only a few times. The gene calls are TRBV29-1 and TRBJ1-1, with 10 bases aligning to TRBD1. The CDR3 is 14 amino acids. The germline CDR1 and CDR2 sequences are SQVTM and ANQGSEA. V lost 6 bases, J lost 1 base, and 5 bases stayed unmatched. The CDR3 nucleotides read TGCAGCGTGACTAGGACAGGGGGGAACACTGAAGCTTTCTTT. Amino acid sequence: CSVTRTGGNTEAFF.

The chain carries TRBV20-1 and TRBJ1-1; D is unresolved. The CDR3 is made up of 14 amino acids. Germline values: CDR1 DFQATT, CDR2 SNEGSKA (reference sequence). Trimming left V 4 bases short and J 0 bases short, with 12 bases between. Here the CDR3 reads CSANRDGLNTEAFF. DNA of the CDR3: TGCAGTGCTAACCGAGACGGGTTGAACACTGAAGCTTTCTTT.

This clonotype was counted between two and nine times. This sequence joins TRBV7-2 and TRBJ2-1, with D possibly TRBD2 on 5 matching bases. This CDR3 is built from 15 residues. The germline CDR1 and CDR2 sequences are SGHTA and FQGNSA. V was pared by 2 bases and J by 8 bases, with 16 bases between. The CDR3 region has the DNA TGTGCCAGCAGCTTAATAGGAGGTCCCCGGGATGAGCAGTTCTTC. Translating gives CASSLIGGPRDEQFF.

This clonotype was counted only a few times. The chain recombines TRBV3-1 with TRBJ2-2; 7 bases align to TRBD1. The J segment lost 6 bases and the V segment lost 2 bases, leaving 6 bases of the junction unmatched. Per the germline V gene, CDR1 is LGHDT and CDR2 is YNNKEL (reference sequence). This CDR3 spans 15 amino acids. CDR3 nucleotide sequence: TGTGCCAGCAGCCAAAGCAGGCAGGGGGCCGGGGAGCTGTTTTTT. This sequence encodes CASSQSRQGAGELFF.

This clonotype occurred many times. The chain is built from TRBV5-6 and TRBJ2-1; D gene uncertain. V lost 3 bases and J lost 7, with 17 bases in between. Looked up from germline, CDR1 is SGHDT and CDR2 is YYEEEE. This CDR3 has 15 amino acids. CDR3 region: CASSSPGAPRNEQFF. The CDR3 bases are TGTGCCAGCAGCTCGCCAGGAGCCCCGCGGAATGAGCAGTTCTTC.

This clonotype was observed a few times. The chain joins TRBV6-1 to TRBJ1-5; D remains unclear. The V gene lost 5 bases and the J gene lost 0 bases, with 5 bases spanning the gap. The CDR3 has 13 residues. Per germline, CDR1 MNHNS and CDR2 SASEGT. The CDR3 reads CASSYVSNQPQHF. CDR3 nucleotides: TGTGCCAGCAGTTACGTTAGCAATCAGCCCCAGCATTTT.

This chain uses TRBV9 with TRBJ2-2, with D uncertain. In germline, CDR1 is SGDLS, CDR2 YYNGEE. The length of the CDR3 is 13 residues. Trimming shortened V by 0 bases and J by 4 bases, and 4 bases separated the two germline ends. The CDR3 sequence: CASSVDPTGELFF. CDR3 bases: TGTGCCAGCAGCGTAGACCCCACCGGGGAGCTGTTTTTT.

The CDR3 region has the DNA TGCGCCAGCAGCATCGGACAGAACACTGAAGCTTTCTTT. The encoded protein is CASSIGQNTEAFF. This chain connects TRBV5-1 to TRBJ1-1, with D maybe TRBD1 (5 bases). Trimming stripped 4 bases from V and 1 base from J, with 8 bases between. CDR3 size: 13 residues. In germline, CDR1 is SGHRS, CDR2 YFSETQ.

This clonotype has only a few counts. The rearrangement links TRBV18 to TRBJ1-5, with D perhaps matching TRBD1 (6 bases). This CDR3 has 14 amino acids. Germline values: CDR1 KGHSH, CDR2 LQKENI. V was shortened by 3 bases and J by 2 bases, with 8 bases between the two germline ends. The CDR3 loop reads CASSPRQGNQPQHF. CDR3 sequence (DNA): TGTGCCAGCTCACCCCGACAGGGCAATCAGCCCCAGCATTTT.

In this sample, this clonotype turned up many times. The chain carries TRBV2 and TRBJ2-1, with D perhaps TRBD2 (6 bases). Trimming cost V 8 bases and J 0 bases, with 11 bases left between them. Germline V gene sequence: CDR1 SNHLY, CDR2 FYNNEI. The CDR3 extends over 14 amino acids. Written as DNA, the CDR3 is TGTGCCAGCCCGGGAGAGAGCTCCTACAATGAGCAGTTCTTC. This sequence encodes CASPGESSYNEQFF.

This clonotype showed up just a few times. This chain links TRBV27 with TRBJ2-7; 7 bases align to TRBD1. Germline assignment: CDR1 MNHEY and CDR2 SMNVEV (reference sequence). V dropped 3 bases and J dropped 2; count of bases not matched to a gene: 10. The CDR3 length is 16 residues. In DNA form, the CDR3 reads TGTGCCAGCAGTTTTAAGGGGGCAGGGATCGCCTACGAGCAGTACTTC. Translated: CASSFKGAGIAYEQYF.

At least ten counts were recorded for this clonotype. The genes are TRBV15 and TRBJ2-5, with D maybe TRBD1 (5 bases). CDR1 and CDR2 from the germline V gene are LNHNV and YYDKDF (reference sequence). Trimming removed 5 bases at V and 2 bases at J, with 15 bases between. The CDR3 has 15 amino acids. The CDR3 DNA reads TGTGCCACCAGCTTAACCCGCAGGGAACAAGAGACCCAGTACTTC. This translates into CATSLTRREQETQYF.

This clonotype was seen a few times. J is TRBJ2-7 and V is TRBV4-1, with D possibly TRBD1 on 6 matching bases. The germline V gene encodes CDR1 MGHRA and CDR2 YSYEKL. There are 15 residues in the CDR3. V lost 0 bases to trimming and J lost 7 bases, with 16 bases between them. The CDR3, as DNA: TGCGCCAGCAGCCAAGAACAAGCAGGGGCCTGGGAGCAGTACTTC. Protein: CASSQEQAGAWEQYF.

This clonotype was seen ten or more times. V is TRBV7-2 and J is TRBJ2-1; D is ambiguous. V was trimmed by 0 bases and J by 4 bases, leaving 7 bases between them. Germline CDR1 and CDR2: SGHTA and FQGNSA. The CDR3 consists of 14 residues. CDR3 loop: CASSLAGMYNEQFF. The CDR3 DNA sequence: TGTGCCAGCAGCTTAGCGGGCATGTACAATGAGCAGTTCTTC.

This clonotype was seen repeatedly, ten times or more. The chain joins TRBV6-5 to TRBJ1-1; unclear D gene. This CDR3 has 14 residues. Germline V CDR1 and CDR2: MNHEY, SVGAGI. The V end lost 5 bases, the J end lost 6 bases, and 16 bases lay between the germline ends. CDR3 DNA sequence: TGTGCCAGCAGTCCCTACGGGGAGTGGTCTGAAGCTTTCTTT. Translated: CASSPYGEWSEAFF.

This clonotype has a handful of counts. V is TRBV4-1 and J is TRBJ1-6; D remains ambiguous. The germline V and J ends were trimmed by 4 bases and 0 bases, with 13 bases remaining between them. This CDR3 comprises 17 residues. Germline CDR1 is MGHRA and CDR2 is YSYEKL. DNA for the CDR3: TGCGCCAGCAGCCTAGTAAGCAGAAGCTCCTATAATTCACCCCTCCACTTT. It translates to CASSLVSRSSYNSPLHF.

This clonotype was seen ten or more times. The DNA of the CDR3 is TGTGCCAGCTCGCCGGGACTCTTACAAGAGACCCAGTACTTC. Its protein is CASSPGLLQETQYF. The V call is TRBV5-4, the J call TRBJ2-5; D is perhaps TRBD2 (6 bases). This CDR3 contains 14 residues. The V end lost 7 bases, the J end lost 2 bases, and 15 bases lay between the germline ends. Germline CDR1 reads SGHNT; CDR2 reads YYREEE (reference sequence).

This clonotype was seen repeatedly, ten times or more. The CDR3: CASSLLGTGVNTIYF. The DNA of the CDR3 is TGTGCCAGCAGCTTATTGGGGACAGGGGTAAACACCATATATTTT. This sequence joins TRBV7-9 and TRBJ1-3; 10 bases fit TRBD1. Germline V gene data show CDR1 as SEHNR and CDR2 as FQNEAQ (reference sequence). The V gene end was trimmed by 2 bases and the J gene end by 6 bases; junction bases not matched to a gene: 4. The CDR3 is 15 residues long.

This clonotype has a count of ten or more. V is TRBV2 and J is TRBJ2-2; 9 bases map to TRBD1. Trimming took 2 bases from V and 4 from J; bases not matched to a gene: 2. The V gene's germline CDR1 is SNHLY and CDR2 FYNNEI. CDR3 length equals 15 residues. The CDR3 loop reads CASSETGQGTGELFF. CDR3 DNA: TGTGCCAGCAGTGAAACGGGACAGGGCACCGGGGAGCTGTTTTTT.